These T cell receptor beta chains were read from a single sample in a study of cytomegalovirus exposure and HLA in healthy donors. The data were produced by immunoSEQ multiplex PCR, yet TCRdb's version contains in-frame clones alone and is incomplete. The sample holds 150,000 to 200,000 clones, around three quarters seen once. What was sequenced was PBMCs. All receptors derive from a woman aged 25 to 45 in good health and CMV-seropositive. Both conserved end residues are part of each CDR3. The order of the fields is clone size, D gene, V gene, CDR3 protein. A D gene is named only where the DNA matches it firmly. Expanded clones are given a class, and other clones once, few, many or no size at all.

. | . | TRBV2 | CASSELAGDLVGAFF
. | . | TRBV7-9 | CASSKRGQNTEAFF
. | TRBD1 | TRBV4-3 | CASSQTSDRSMGLAFF
. | TRBD2 | TRBV27 | CASSSTSGRSYNEQFF
. | TRBD1 | TRBV19 | CASSTRTGWEDQPQHF
. | . | TRBV2 | CASSGRGPFSNQPQHF
. | . | TRBV9 | CASSVGLSRGLGGGYTF
. | . | TRBV5-1 | CASSITVNTGELFF
. | TRBD1 | TRBV7-9 | CASSLVGTVKTEAFF
. | . | TRBV27 | CASSLASGSGETQYF
few | TRBD2 | TRBV7-9 | CASSFGAGGPREQFF
. | TRBD1 | TRBV10-3 | CAISASEGGLGGYTF
. | . | TRBV25-1 | CASSDAGSTQPQHF
. | TRBD2 | TRBV7-2 | CASSLQSGALAYEQYF
. | TRBD2 | TRBV11-2 | CASSSGLAETYNEQFF
once | . | TRBV10-3 | CAISRTVYEQYF
. | . | TRBV7-9 | CASSPDRPGETQYF
few | . | TRBV25-1 | CASSVGAARVNTEAFF